This TCR beta chain is drawn from a study of blood T cell repertoires in COVID-19 (TCRdb year 2020). The study in broad terms: Samples covering the acute and convalescent phases of COVID-19 were provided by collaborators in the United States, Italy and Spain. The repertoires were released in a freely available public database meant as a resource for research on the immune response to SARS-CoV-2. The prospective study material was composed of cDNA or gDNA derived from T cells, B-cell-depleted T cells, or PBMCs. A de-identified subject ID, COVID-19 status, age in years and sex were almost always included in the sample metadata. Where HLA class I and class II types were available, the types were taken from metadata supplied by the sample provider, not from assay-based typing. Samples were obtained from the ongoing ImmuneRACE study (first 160 participants) and from over a thousand subjects provided by 6 global collaborators. The dataset comprised deeply sampled blood TCRbeta repertoires from subjects exposed to, actively infected with, or recovered from COVID-19. General study outcomes and caveats: Clinical and demographic metadata were provided uncurated, with the amount varying by source and participant.

The immunoSEQ Assay, a bias-controlled multiplex PCR, was used to amplify TCRbeta CDR3 regions from genomic DNA. Per the source publication's procedure: Nucleated cell counts per sample were estimated from amplification of reference gene primers within the assay. To quantify the absolute abundance of each unique TCRbeta CDR3 rearrangement, sequence reads were collapsed and filtered. For each sample, productive Simpson clonality was calculated as the square root of Simpson's diversity index across productive rearrangements. Here the immuneACCESS table is served through TCRdb, limited to in-frame sequences with V and J called. Missing clones are a known gap in these copies; in checked studies unresolved V genes cover under half, and the rest lacks a known reason. V, J and clone size are those of that table, while D and trimming were read from the DNA. Here the sample has 150,000 to 200,000 clones; just over 90% occur a single time. The ten largest clones represent around 2% of the sample.

At one collaborating source in Seattle, patients were enrolled during active infection and were followed longitudinally through the course of disease. Whole blood was collected in K2EDTA tubes by collaborating institutions according to the institutions' own protocols. For TCRbeta analysis, collaborator samples were shipped as frozen whole blood, as isolated PBMCs, or as DNA extracted from either sample type. Worth noting for this clone: Its antigen specificity is not known. No much larger clone is present one base from it, and per-base qualities are unavailable.

The CDR3, from cysteine to phenylalanine, totals 15 residues. The kept DNA is CDR3 alone, 45 bases in frame from the first base. V loses 3 bases at its end and J loses 0 bases; junction bases beyond the gene matches: 4. CDR1 and CDR2, per the germline V gene, are ENHRY and SYGVKD. This clonotype originated in a woman aged 60-75 years with COVID-19, enrolled during active disease. The V and J segments used are TRBV10-3 and TRBJ2-7, and 8 junction bases match TRBD2. The sample comprised peripheral blood. At the DNA level, the sequence is TGTGCCATCAGTGATAGCGGGGTGAGCTCCTACGAGCAGTACTTC. This yields the protein CAISDSGVSSYEQYF.